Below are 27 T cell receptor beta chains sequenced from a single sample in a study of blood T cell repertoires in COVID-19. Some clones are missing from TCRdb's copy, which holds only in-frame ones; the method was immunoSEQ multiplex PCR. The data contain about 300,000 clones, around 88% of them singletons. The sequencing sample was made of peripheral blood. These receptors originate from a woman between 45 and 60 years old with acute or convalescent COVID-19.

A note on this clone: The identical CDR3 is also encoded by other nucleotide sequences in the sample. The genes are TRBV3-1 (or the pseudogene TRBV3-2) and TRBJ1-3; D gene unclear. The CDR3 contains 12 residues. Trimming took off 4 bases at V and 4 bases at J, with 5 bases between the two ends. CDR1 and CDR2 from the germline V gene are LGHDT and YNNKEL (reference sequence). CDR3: CASSPLGNTIYF. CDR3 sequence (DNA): TGTGCCAGCAGCCCACTGGGAAACACCATATATTTT.

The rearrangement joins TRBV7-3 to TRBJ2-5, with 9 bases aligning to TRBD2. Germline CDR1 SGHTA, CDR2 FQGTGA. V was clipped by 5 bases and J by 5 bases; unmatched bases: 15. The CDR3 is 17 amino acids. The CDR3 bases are TGTGCCAGCAGCCCTGGGGGGGCTAGCGGGACTCAGGAGACCCAGTACTTC. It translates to CASSPGGASGTQETQYF. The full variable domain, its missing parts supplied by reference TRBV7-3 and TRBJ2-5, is GAGVSQTPSNKVTEKGKYVELRCDPISGHTALYWYRQSLGQGPEFLIYFQGTGAADDSGLPNDRFFAVRPEGSVSTLKIQRTERGDSAVYLCASSPGGASGTQETQYFGPGTRLLVL.

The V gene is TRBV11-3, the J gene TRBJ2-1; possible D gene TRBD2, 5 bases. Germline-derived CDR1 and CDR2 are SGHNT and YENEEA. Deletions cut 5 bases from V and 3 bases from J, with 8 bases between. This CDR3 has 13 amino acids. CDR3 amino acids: CASSLGNYNEQFF. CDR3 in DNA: TGTGCCAGCAGCCTCGGGAACTACAATGAGCAGTTCTTC.

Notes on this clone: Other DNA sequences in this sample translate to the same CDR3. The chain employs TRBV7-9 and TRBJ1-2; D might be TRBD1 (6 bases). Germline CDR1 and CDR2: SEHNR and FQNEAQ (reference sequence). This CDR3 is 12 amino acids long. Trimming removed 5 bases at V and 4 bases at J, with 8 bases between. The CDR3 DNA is TGTGCCAGCAGCCCGGACAGCTATGGCTACACCTTC. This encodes CASSPDSYGYTF. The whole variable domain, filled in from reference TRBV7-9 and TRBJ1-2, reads DTGVSQNPRHKITKRGQNVTFRCDPISEHNRLYWYRQTLGQGPEFLTYFQNEAQLEKSRLLSDRFSAERPKGSFSTLEIQRTEQGDSAMYLCASSPDSYGYTFGSGTRLTVV.

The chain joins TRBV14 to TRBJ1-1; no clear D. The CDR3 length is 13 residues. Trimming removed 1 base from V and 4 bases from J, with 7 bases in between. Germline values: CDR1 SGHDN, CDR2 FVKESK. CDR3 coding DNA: TGTGCCAGCAGCCAAGTATTATTCACTGAAGCTTTCTTT. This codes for CASSQVLFTEAFF.

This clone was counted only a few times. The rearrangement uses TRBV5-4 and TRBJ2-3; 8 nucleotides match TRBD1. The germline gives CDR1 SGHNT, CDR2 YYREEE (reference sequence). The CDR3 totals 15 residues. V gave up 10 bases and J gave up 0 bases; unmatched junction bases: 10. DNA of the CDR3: TGTGCCGCAAATTCAGGGGGCGCGAGCACAGATACGCAGTATTTT. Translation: CAANSGGASTDTQYF.

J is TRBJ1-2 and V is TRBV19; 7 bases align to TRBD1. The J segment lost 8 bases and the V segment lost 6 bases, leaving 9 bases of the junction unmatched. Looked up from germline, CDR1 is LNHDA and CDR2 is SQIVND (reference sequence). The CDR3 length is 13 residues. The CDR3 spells CASSSTGIGGYTF. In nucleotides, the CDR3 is TGTGCCAGTAGCTCGACAGGGATCGGAGGCTACACCTTC.

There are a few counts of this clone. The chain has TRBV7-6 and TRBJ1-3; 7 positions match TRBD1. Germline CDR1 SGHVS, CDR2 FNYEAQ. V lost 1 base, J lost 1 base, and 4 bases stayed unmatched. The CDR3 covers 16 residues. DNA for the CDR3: TGTGCCAGCAGCTTAGGACAGGGATTTTCTGGAAACACCATATATTTT. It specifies CASSLGQGFSGNTIYF.

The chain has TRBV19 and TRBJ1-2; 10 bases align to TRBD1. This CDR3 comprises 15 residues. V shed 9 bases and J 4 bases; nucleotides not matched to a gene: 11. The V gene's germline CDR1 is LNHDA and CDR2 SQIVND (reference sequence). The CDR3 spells CASGDRDRGPYGYTF. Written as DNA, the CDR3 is TGTGCCAGCGGAGACCGGGACAGGGGCCCCTATGGCTACACCTTC.

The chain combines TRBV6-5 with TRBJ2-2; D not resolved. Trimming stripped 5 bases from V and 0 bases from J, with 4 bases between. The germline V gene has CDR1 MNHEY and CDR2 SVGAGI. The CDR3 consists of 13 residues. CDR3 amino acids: CASSSSNTGELFF. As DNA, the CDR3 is TGTGCCAGCAGTAGCTCGAACACCGGGGAGCTGTTTTTT.

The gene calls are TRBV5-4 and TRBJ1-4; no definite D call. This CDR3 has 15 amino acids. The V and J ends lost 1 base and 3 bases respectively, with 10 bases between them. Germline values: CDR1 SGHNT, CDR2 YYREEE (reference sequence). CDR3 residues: CASSLFIGSNEKLFF. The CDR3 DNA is TGTGCCAGCAGCTTGTTCATCGGGTCTAATGAAAAACTGTTTTTT.

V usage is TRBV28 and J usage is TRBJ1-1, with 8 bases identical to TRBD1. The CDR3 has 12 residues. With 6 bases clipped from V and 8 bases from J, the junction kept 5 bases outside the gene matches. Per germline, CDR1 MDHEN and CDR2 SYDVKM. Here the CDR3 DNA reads TGTGCCAGCAGGACGGACAGGGAGGAAGCTTTCTTT. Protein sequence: CASRTDREEAFF.

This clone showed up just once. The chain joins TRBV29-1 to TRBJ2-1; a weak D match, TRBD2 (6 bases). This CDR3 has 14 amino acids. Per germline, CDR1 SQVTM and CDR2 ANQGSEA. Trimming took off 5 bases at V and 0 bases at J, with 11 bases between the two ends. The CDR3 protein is CSVYGGSSYNEQFF. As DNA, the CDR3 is TGCAGCGTTTATGGGGGGAGCTCCTACAATGAGCAGTTCTTC.

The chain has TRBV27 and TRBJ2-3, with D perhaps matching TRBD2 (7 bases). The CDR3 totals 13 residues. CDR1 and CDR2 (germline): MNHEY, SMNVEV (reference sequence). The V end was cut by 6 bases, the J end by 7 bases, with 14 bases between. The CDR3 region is CASSQGGLNTQYF. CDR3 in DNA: TGTGCCAGCAGCCAAGGGGGACTAAATACGCAGTATTTT.

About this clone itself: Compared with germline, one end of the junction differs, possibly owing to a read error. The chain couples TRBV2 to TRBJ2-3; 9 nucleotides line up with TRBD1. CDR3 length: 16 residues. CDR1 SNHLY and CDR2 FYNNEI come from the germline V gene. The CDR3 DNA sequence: TGTGCCAGCAGAGAAGGGACAGGGTCAGGCACAGATACGCAGTATTTT. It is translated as CASREGTGSGTDTQYF.

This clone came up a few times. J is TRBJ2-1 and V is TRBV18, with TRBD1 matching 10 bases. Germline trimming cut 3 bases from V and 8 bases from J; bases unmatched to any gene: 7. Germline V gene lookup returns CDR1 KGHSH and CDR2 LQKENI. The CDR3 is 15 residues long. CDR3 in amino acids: CASSPTRQGADEQFF. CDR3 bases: TGTGCCAGCTCACCGACAAGACAGGGGGCTGATGAGCAGTTCTTC.

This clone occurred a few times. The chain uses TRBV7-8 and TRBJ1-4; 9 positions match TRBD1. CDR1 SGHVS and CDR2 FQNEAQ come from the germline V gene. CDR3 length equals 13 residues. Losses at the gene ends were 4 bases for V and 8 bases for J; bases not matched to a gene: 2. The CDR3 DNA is TGTGCCAGCAGCTCTGACAGGGGGGAAAAACTGTTTTTT. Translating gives CASSSDRGEKLFF.

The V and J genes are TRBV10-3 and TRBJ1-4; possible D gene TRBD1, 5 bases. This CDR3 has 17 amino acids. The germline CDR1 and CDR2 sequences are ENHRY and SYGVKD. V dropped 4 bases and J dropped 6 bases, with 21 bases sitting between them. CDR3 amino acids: CAISGSPGGGMDEKLFF. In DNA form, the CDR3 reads TGTGCCATCAGTGGTAGTCCAGGCGGGGGGATGGATGAAAAACTGTTTTTT.

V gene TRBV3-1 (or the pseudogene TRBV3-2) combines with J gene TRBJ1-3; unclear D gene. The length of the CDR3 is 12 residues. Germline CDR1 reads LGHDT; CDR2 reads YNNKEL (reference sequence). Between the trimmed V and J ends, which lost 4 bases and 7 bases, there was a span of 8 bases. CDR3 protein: CASSPDRNTIYF. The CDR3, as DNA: TGTGCCAGCAGCCCCGATCGGAACACCATATATTTT.

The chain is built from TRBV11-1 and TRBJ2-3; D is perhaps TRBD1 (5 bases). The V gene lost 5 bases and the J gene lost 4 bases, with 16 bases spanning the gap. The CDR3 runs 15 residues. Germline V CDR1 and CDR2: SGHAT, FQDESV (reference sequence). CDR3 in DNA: TGTGCCAGCAGCCCGAGAAAGGGGTTAGCAGATACGCAGTATTTT. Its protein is CASSPRKGLADTQYF.

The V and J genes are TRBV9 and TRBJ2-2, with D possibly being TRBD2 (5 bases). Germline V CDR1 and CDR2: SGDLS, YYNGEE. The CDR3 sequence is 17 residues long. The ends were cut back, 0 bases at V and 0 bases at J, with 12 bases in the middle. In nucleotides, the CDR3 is TGTGCCAGCAGCGTAGTGCCCGTAGCGCCGAACACCGGGGAGCTGTTTTTT. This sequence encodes CASSVVPVAPNTGELFF.

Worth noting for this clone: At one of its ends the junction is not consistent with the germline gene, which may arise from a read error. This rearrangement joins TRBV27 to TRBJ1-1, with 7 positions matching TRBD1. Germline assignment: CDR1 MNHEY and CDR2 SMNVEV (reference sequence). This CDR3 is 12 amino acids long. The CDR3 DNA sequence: TGCACGACAGGGAAAATGAACACTGAAGCTTTCTTT. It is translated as CTTGKMNTEAFF.

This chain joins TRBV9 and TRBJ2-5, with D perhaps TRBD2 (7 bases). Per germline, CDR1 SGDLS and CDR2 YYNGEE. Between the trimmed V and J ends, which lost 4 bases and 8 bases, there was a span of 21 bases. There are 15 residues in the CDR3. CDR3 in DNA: TGTGCCAGCAGCCCTCGAGGGGGGGGTGGAGAAACCCAGTACTTC. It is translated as CASSPRGGGGETQYF. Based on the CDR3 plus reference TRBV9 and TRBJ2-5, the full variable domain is DSGVTQTPKHLITATGQRVTLRCSPRSGDLSVYWYQQSLDQGLQFLIQYYNGEERAKGNILERFSAQQFPDLHSELNLSSLELGDSALYFCASSPRGGGGETQYFGPGTRLLVL.

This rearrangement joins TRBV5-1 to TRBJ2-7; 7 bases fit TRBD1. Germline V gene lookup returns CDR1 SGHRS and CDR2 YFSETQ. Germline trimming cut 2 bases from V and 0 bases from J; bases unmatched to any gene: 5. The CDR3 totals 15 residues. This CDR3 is CASSLGDSISYEQYV. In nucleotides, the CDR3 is TGCGCCAGCAGCTTAGGGGACAGTATCTCCTACGAGCAGTACGTC.

The CDR3 DNA reads as TGTGCCAGCAGTCTCTCTTGGGGCGACGAGCAGTACTTC. Amino acid sequence: CASSLSWGDEQYF. V is TRBV27 and J is TRBJ2-7, with TRBD1 as a possible D gene (5 bases). Germline V gene lookup returns CDR1 MNHEY and CDR2 SMNVEV (reference sequence). CDR3 size: 13 residues. The V gene lost 5 bases and the J gene lost 5 bases, with 13 bases spanning the gap.

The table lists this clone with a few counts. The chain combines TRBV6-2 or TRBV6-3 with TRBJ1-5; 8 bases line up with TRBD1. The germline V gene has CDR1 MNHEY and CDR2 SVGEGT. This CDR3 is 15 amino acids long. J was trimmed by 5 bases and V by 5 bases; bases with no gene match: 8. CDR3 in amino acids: CASSLPGTGHQPQHF. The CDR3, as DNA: TGTGCCAGCAGTCTGCCCGGGACAGGACATCAGCCCCAGCATTTT.

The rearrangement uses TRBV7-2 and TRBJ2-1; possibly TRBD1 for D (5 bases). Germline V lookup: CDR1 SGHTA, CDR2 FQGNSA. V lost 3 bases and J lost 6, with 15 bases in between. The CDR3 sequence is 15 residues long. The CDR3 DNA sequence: TGTGCCAGCAGCTTTTCGGCCCAAAGGGGCAATGAGCAGTTCTTC. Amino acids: CASSFSAQRGNEQFF.